These 26 T cell receptor beta chains originate from one sample sequenced in a study of neoadjuvant anti-PD-1 for oral cavity cancer. Libraries were prepared by immunoSEQ multiplex PCR; TCRdb keeps only in-frame clonotypes and omits some of them. The sample holds more than 6,500 clones; roughly 46% are singletons and the top ten take about 25%. This sample comprised tumor tissue, obtained before nivolumab (anti-PD-1) treatment. The receptors were gathered from a person aged 40 to 85 with oral cavity squamous cell carcinoma.

This clone was counted a few times. The V and J genes are TRBV7-9 and TRBJ1-5, with 7 bases fitting TRBD1. CDR1 and CDR2 from the germline V gene are SEHNR and FQNEAQ (reference sequence). The J segment lost 4 bases and the V segment lost 5 bases, leaving 2 bases of the junction unmatched. The CDR3 spans 13 residues. In nucleotides, the CDR3 is TGTGCCAGCAGCCGGACAGGAAATCAGCCCCAGCATTTT. The encoded protein is CASSRTGNQPQHF.

This chain uses TRBV6-5 with TRBJ1-1; a weak D match, TRBD1 (6 bases). The length of the CDR3 is 14 residues. Germline-derived CDR1 and CDR2 are MNHEY and SVGAGI. Between the trimmed V and J ends, which lost 0 bases and 10 bases, there was a span of 15 bases. CDR3: CASSYSGTTSGAFF. CDR3 in DNA: TGTGCCAGCAGTTACTCCGGGACAACCTCAGGAGCTTTCTTT.

V is TRBV7-8 and J is TRBJ2-1, with D perhaps TRBD1 or TRBD2 (5 bases each). CDR3 length: 13 amino acids. V was pared by 6 bases and J by 7 bases, with 13 bases between. Germline assignment: CDR1 SGHVS and CDR2 FQNEAQ. CDR3 in amino acids: CASRRGSENEQFF. The CDR3 coding sequence is TGTGCCAGCAGGAGGGGATCAGAGAATGAGCAGTTCTTC. Using reference TRBV7-8 and TRBJ2-1 for the parts outside the CDR3, the full variable domain is GAGVSQSPRYKVAKRGQDVALRCDPISGHVSLFWYQQALGQGPEFLTYFQNEAQLDKSGLPSDRFFAERPEGSVSTLKIQRTQQEDSAVYLCASRRGSENEQFFGPGTRLTVL.

The chain is built from TRBV4-2 and TRBJ1-6, with TRBD1 matching 9 bases. V was clipped by 3 bases and J by 1 base; unmatched bases: 4. This CDR3 contains 17 residues. Germline CDR1 and CDR2: LGHNA and YNFKEQ. Written as DNA, the CDR3 is TGTGCCAGCAGCCAGGACAGGGGTCGATCCTATAATTCACCCCTCCACTTT. As protein: CASSQDRGRSYNSPLHF.

This rearrangement joins TRBV5-1 to TRBJ2-2; D is uncertain. V was trimmed by 4 bases and J by 5 bases, leaving 9 bases between them. Germline V gene lookup returns CDR1 SGHRS and CDR2 YFSETQ. CDR3 length: 13 amino acids. Here the CDR3 DNA reads TGCGCCAGCAGCATTCGTTGGACCGGGGAGCTGTTTTTT. Amino acid sequence: CASSIRWTGELFF.

The rearrangement joins TRBV2 to TRBJ2-7; 11 bases are a match to TRBD2. The CDR3 spans 14 residues. Germline CDR1 reads SNHLY; CDR2 reads FYNNEI. J gave up 4 bases and V 6 bases, and 5 bases lay outside the gene matches. CDR3 loop: CASSPGTSGYEQYF. In DNA, the CDR3 is TGTGCCAGCAGCCCCGGGACTAGCGGTTACGAGCAGTACTTC.

This sequence joins TRBV5-8 and TRBJ1-1, with D possibly being TRBD1 (6 bases). The germline V gene encodes CDR1 SGHTS and CDR2 YDEGEE. The ends were cut back, 3 bases at V and 6 bases at J, with 21 bases in the middle. CDR3 length: 16 amino acids. CDR3 loop: CASSSWDIPDTPEAFF. The CDR3 region has the DNA TGTGCCAGCAGCTCCTGGGACATCCCTGACACGCCTGAAGCTTTCTTT.

The CDR3 DNA reads as TGTGCCTGGAGAAACAGGGGCGCCGGGGAGCTGTTTTTT. Translation: CAWRNRGAGELFF. The V and J genes are TRBV30 and TRBJ2-2; TRBD1 matches 7 bases. CDR1 GTSNPN and CDR2 SVGIG come from the germline V gene (reference sequence). The J segment lost 6 bases and the V segment lost 3 bases, leaving 4 bases of the junction unmatched. This CDR3 has 13 residues.

In this sample, this clone turned up a few times. The chain uses TRBV4-1 and TRBJ2-7, with TRBD1 identical over 10 bases. The J segment lost 4 bases and the V segment lost 4 bases, leaving 13 bases of the junction unmatched. Germline V gene data show CDR1 as MGHRA and CDR2 as YSYEKL. The CDR3 spans 17 residues. CDR3 nucleotide sequence: TGCGCCAGCAGCCGGCGGGTATCAGGGACAGGGGAATACGAGCAGTACTTC. The encoded protein is CASSRRVSGTGEYEQYF.

The rearrangement links TRBV6-1 to TRBJ1-3; possibly TRBD1 for D (6 bases). Germline loops: CDR1 MNHNS, CDR2 SASEGT. V was trimmed by 2 bases and J by 4 bases, leaving 15 bases between them. This CDR3 has 16 residues. CDR3 protein: CASSEPRGAGGNTIYF. As DNA, the CDR3 is TGTGCCAGCAGTGAACCCAGGGGCGCGGGAGGAAACACCATATATTTT.

The chain links TRBV25-1 to TRBJ2-7; D is unresolved. Germline CDR1 MGHDK, CDR2 SYGVNS. Deletions cut 10 bases from V and 1 base from J, with 8 bases between. CDR3 length equals 11 residues. This chain's CDR3 is CATRTSYEQYF. CDR3 coding DNA: TGTGCCACCCGTACATCCTACGAGCAGTACTTC.

This clone was seen a handful of times. The rearrangement links TRBV25-1 to TRBJ2-7; D unresolved. Germline CDR1 is MGHDK and CDR2 is SYGVNS. V lost 4 bases and J 3 bases, leaving 13 bases between the germline ends. CDR3 size: 14 residues. The CDR3 DNA reads TGTGCCAGCAGTGTAGATTTCAGCGACTACGAGCAGTACTTC. Residues: CASSVDFSDYEQYF.

V is TRBV6-5 and J is TRBJ1-3, with 7 bases that match TRBD1. The CDR3 is 15 amino acids. Germline lookup yields CDR1 MNHEY and CDR2 SVGAGI. J was trimmed by 2 bases and V by 5 bases; bases with no gene match: 6. CDR3 nucleotides: TGTGCCAGCAGTGACTGGGGGACAGCTGGAAACACCATATATTTT. This codes for CASSDWGTAGNTIYF.

This clone turned up a few times. This sequence joins TRBV19 and TRBJ1-4; possible D gene TRBD1, 5 bases. CDR3 length equals 15 residues. V was clipped by 3 bases and J by 2 bases, with 10 bases between them. The germline V gene has CDR1 LNHDA and CDR2 SQIVND (reference sequence). The CDR3 sequence: CASSMSRQTNEKLFF. The CDR3 DNA follows: TGTGCCAGTAGTATGTCCCGACAGACTAATGAAAAACTGTTTTTT.

The chain is built from TRBV5-6 and TRBJ1-2; D is ambiguous. CDR3 size: 14 residues. The V gene's germline CDR1 is SGHDT and CDR2 YYEEEE. V dropped 4 bases and J dropped 1 base, with 11 bases sitting between them. In DNA, the CDR3 is TGTGCCAGCAGCCCCTCCCAGCTTAACTATGGCTACACCTTC. Translating gives CASSPSQLNYGYTF.

The chain has TRBV6-5 and TRBJ1-2; 7 nucleotides line up with TRBD1. V was clipped by 0 bases and J by 1 base; unmatched bases: 5. The germline CDR1 and CDR2 sequences are MNHEY and SVGAGI. CDR3 length equals 16 residues. The DNA for the CDR3 is TGTGCCAGCAGTTACTCCGGACAGGTTCTTAACTATGGCTACACCTTC. Translating gives CASSYSGQVLNYGYTF.

V is TRBV2 and J is TRBJ1-2, with 10 bases that match TRBD1. CDR3 length: 17 amino acids. Trimming removed 1 base from V and 4 bases from J; junction bases left unmatched: 9. Germline V gene sequence: CDR1 SNHLY, CDR2 FYNNEI. CDR3 protein: CASSEVSVTGGIYGYTF. The CDR3 nucleotides read TGTGCCAGCAGTGAAGTATCGGTGACAGGGGGCATCTATGGCTACACCTTC.

The chain's CDR3 is CASKGAGGYSNQPQHF. Written as DNA, the CDR3 is TGTGCCAGTAAAGGGGCCGGGGGGTATAGCAATCAGCCCCAGCATTTT. V gene TRBV19 combines with J gene TRBJ1-5; D may be TRBD1 (5 bases). Trimming cost V 7 bases and J 0 bases, with 16 bases left between them. CDR3 length: 16 amino acids. The V gene's germline CDR1 is LNHDA and CDR2 SQIVND (reference sequence).

The rearrangement uses TRBV2 and TRBJ2-7, with D unresolved. The CDR3 is 11 amino acids. V gave up 6 bases and J gave up 5 bases, with 8 bases separating them. CDR1 is SNHLY and CDR2 is FYNNEI in the germline V gene. The CDR3 coding sequence is TGTGCCAGCAGGACCGTGGACGAGCAGTACTTC. Its translation is CASRTVDEQYF.

The V and J genes are TRBV19 and TRBJ2-7, with D unclear. Germline CDR1 LNHDA, CDR2 SQIVND (reference sequence). V was cut by 7 bases and J by 4 bases, with 14 bases left in between. This CDR3 is built from 13 residues. CDR3 coding DNA: TGTGCCAGTATGGACGCCAATAAATACGAGCAGTACTTC. This encodes CASMDANKYEQYF.

J is TRBJ2-3 and V is TRBV7-3; 8 positions match TRBD2. CDR3 length: 16 residues. From germline, CDR1 is SGHTA and CDR2 FQGTGA. With V trimmed by 6 bases and J by 1 base, 9 bases remained unmatched. The CDR3 sequence: CASSSTGGPGTDTQYF. CDR3 bases: TGTGCCAGCAGTTCTACGGGGGGGCCCGGCACAGATACGCAGTATTTT.

Only a few counts were recorded for this clone. The chain carries TRBV28 and TRBJ2-1, with D perhaps matching TRBD2 (6 bases). V shed 5 bases and J shed 0 bases, with 11 bases lying between them. Germline V gives CDR1 MDHEN, CDR2 SYDVKM. This CDR3 is 15 amino acids long. As DNA, the CDR3 is TGTGCCAGCAGTCCGGGGGTCAGCTCCTACAATGAGCAGTTCTTC. This gives the protein CASSPGVSSYNEQFF.

Sample share makes this clone medium-sized. The CDR3 DNA is TGTGCTCCCAAGGACCTTACCAAAAACATTCAGTACTTC. Protein sequence: CAPKDLTKNIQYF. This chain uses TRBV5-8 with TRBJ2-4; D call uncertain. The length of the CDR3 is 13 residues. Germline CDR1 and CDR2: SGHTS and YDEGEE.

This clone was observed a few times. This chain joins TRBV11-2 and TRBJ1-1; 8 bases are shared with TRBD1. Germline V gene sequence: CDR1 SGHAT, CDR2 FQNNGV. CDR3 length: 14 residues. Trimming removed 5 bases from V and 5 bases from J; junction bases left unmatched: 7. Written as DNA, the CDR3 is TGTGCCAGCAGCCTATGGACAGGGCTAACTGAAGCTTTCTTT. Encoded protein: CASSLWTGLTEAFF.

This clone was detected only a few times. The V call is TRBV18, the J call TRBJ1-1, with 7 bases aligning to TRBD1. J was trimmed by 1 base and V by 3 bases; bases with no gene match: 5. This CDR3 has 15 residues. Per germline, CDR1 KGHSH and CDR2 LQKENI. In DNA, the CDR3 is TGTGCCAGCTCACCCTCCGGGACAGCGAACACTGAAGCTTTCTTT. Protein product: CASSPSGTANTEAFF.

DNA for the CDR3: TGTGCCAGCAGCTTAGGCAGGGCGGGCAATCAGCCCCAGCATTTT. This sequence encodes CASSLGRAGNQPQHF. The V and J genes are TRBV7-9 and TRBJ1-5; D might be TRBD1 (5 bases). The CDR3 has 15 residues. Trimming pared 1 base from V and 2 bases from J, leaving 9 bases between. From germline, CDR1 is SEHNR and CDR2 FQNEAQ (reference sequence).